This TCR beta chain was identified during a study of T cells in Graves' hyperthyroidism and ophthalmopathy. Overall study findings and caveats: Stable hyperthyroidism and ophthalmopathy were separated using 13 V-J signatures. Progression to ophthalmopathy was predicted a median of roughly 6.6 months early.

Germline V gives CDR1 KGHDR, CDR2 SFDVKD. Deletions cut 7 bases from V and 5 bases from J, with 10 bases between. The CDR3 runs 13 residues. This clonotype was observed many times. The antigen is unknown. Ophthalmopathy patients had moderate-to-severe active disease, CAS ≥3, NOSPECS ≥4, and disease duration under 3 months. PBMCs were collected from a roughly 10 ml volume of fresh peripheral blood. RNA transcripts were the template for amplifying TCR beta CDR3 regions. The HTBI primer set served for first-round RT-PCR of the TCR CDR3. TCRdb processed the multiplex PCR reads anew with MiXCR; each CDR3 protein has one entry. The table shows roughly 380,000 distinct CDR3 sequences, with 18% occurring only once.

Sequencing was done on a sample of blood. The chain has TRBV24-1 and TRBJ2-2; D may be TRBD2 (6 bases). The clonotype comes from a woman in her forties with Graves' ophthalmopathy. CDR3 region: CATSGTVTGELFF. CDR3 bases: TGTGCCACCAGCGGGACTGTAACCGGGGAGCTGTTTTTT.